The 29 T cell receptor beta chains in this list originate from one sample, sequenced in a study of molecular identifiers for immune sequencing clone quantification. One entry per CDR3 protein results from TCRdb running MiXCR on the PCR reads. The top ten hold roughly 1% of the sample, which has approximately 35,000 distinct CDR3 sequences, over 15% seen once. Sequences were obtained from naive CD8+ T cells from blood, with Jurkat cell RNA spiked in. This sample's subset: FACS-sorted CD8+CD4-CCR7+CD45RA+ naive T cells. Source of these receptors: a human donor in good health. Some libraries in this study had Jurkat cell RNA spiked in.

This clonotype has just a few counts. This clone may be a read error of a much larger clone one base away. The V gene is TRBV5-1, the J gene TRBJ2-5; 9 bases line up with TRBD1. The CDR3 covers 14 residues. Germline values: CDR1 SGHRS, CDR2 YFSETQ. V lost 0 bases, J lost 5 bases, and 2 bases stayed unmatched. The CDR3 DNA reads as TGCGCCAGCAGCTTGGGGACAGGGGAGGAGACCCAGTACTTC. Amino acid sequence: CASSLGTGEETQYF.

This chain joins TRBV6-2 or TRBV6-3 and TRBJ2-3; 11 bases line up with TRBD2. J gave up 1 base and V 2 bases, and 2 bases lay outside the gene matches. CDR3 size: 16 residues. Germline V CDR1 and CDR2: MNHEY, SVGEGT. The CDR3 spells CASSYLLAGGTDTQYF. CDR3 coding DNA: TGTGCCAGCAGTTACCTACTAGCGGGGGGCACAGATACGCAGTATTTT.

CDR3 DNA sequence: TGTGCCAGCGGTGATGGAGGGTGCGAGCAGTACTTC. Its translation: CASGDGGCEQYF. J is TRBJ2-7 and V is TRBV6-5, with TRBD2 as a possible D gene (6 bases). Germline V CDR1 and CDR2: MNHEY, SVGAGI. The CDR3 consists of 12 residues. V was cut by 8 bases and J by 6 bases, with 14 bases left in between.

V and J are TRBV6-2 or TRBV6-3 and TRBJ2-1; 8 nucleotides agree with TRBD1. Germline V gene lookup returns CDR1 MNHEY and CDR2 SVGEGT. J gave up 12 bases and V 6 bases, and 13 bases lay outside the gene matches. The CDR3 is 14 residues long. CDR3 sequence reads: CASSSPGTGYVQFF. CDR3 sequence (DNA): TGTGCCAGCAGCTCTCCGGGGACAGGATATGTGCAGTTCTTC.

In this sample, this clonotype is medium-sized. The gene calls are TRBV30 and TRBJ2-7, with a possible D match to TRBD2 (7 bases). Germline CDR1 and CDR2: GTSNPN and SVGIG (reference sequence). The V end was cut by 4 bases, the J end by 2 bases, with 15 bases between. CDR3 length: 14 amino acids. The CDR3, as DNA: TGTGCCTGGACCGTTCGGGGGGCCCCCTACGAGCAGTACTTC. Protein sequence: CAWTVRGAPYEQYF.

The CDR3 region is CASSLAWGEVGDTQYF. The CDR3, as DNA: TGTGCCAGCAGCTTAGCTTGGGGAGAGGTAGGAGATACGCAGTATTTT. V is TRBV7-9 and J is TRBJ2-3; D perhaps matches TRBD2 (5 bases). This CDR3 is built from 16 residues. Trimming left V 0 bases short and J 5 bases short, with 15 bases between. CDR1 is SEHNR, CDR2 FQNEAQ, per germline (reference sequence).

This clonotype was seen a few times. The V and J genes are TRBV9 and TRBJ2-3; TRBD2 agrees at 11 bases. The V gene end was trimmed by 5 bases and the J gene end by 5 bases; junction bases not matched to a gene: 7. The V gene's germline CDR1 is SGDLS and CDR2 YYNGEE. CDR3 length equals 15 residues. The CDR3 loop reads CASSRGLAGGDTQYF. The CDR3 nucleotides read TGTGCCAGCAGTCGTGGGCTAGCGGGAGGAGATACGCAGTATTTT.

The gene calls are TRBV27 and TRBJ1-3; D is unresolved. The V end lost 5 bases, the J end lost 0 bases, and 11 bases lay between the germline ends. This CDR3 comprises 15 residues. Germline V gene sequence: CDR1 MNHEY, CDR2 SMNVEV (reference sequence). The chain's CDR3 is CASSPDLGSGNTIYF. The CDR3 nucleotides are TGTGCCAGCAGTCCTGATTTGGGCTCTGGAAACACCATATATTTT.

This clonotype was recorded many times. This sequence joins TRBV30 and TRBJ1-1, with a weak D call TRBD1 (6 bases). Trimming pared 7 bases from V and 2 bases from J, leaving 20 bases between. The CDR3 runs to 15 residues. Germline CDR1 and CDR2: GTSNPN and SVGIG (reference sequence). The CDR3 loop is CASFQLTGANTEAFF. CDR3 bases: TGTGCCTCCTTTCAACTGACAGGAGCTAACACTGAAGCTTTCTTT. The full variable domain, its missing parts supplied by reference TRBV30 and TRBJ1-1, is SQTIHQWPATLVQPVGSPLSLECTVEGTSNPNLYWYRQAAGRGLQLLFYSVGIGQISSEVPQNLSASRPQDRQFILSSKKLLLSDSGFYLCASFQLTGANTEAFFGQGTRLTVV.

This clonotype was recorded at least ten times. The genes are TRBV20-1 and TRBJ2-3; TRBD2 matches 10 bases. CDR1 and CDR2 from the germline V gene are DFQATT and SNEGSKA (reference sequence). Germline trimming cut 4 bases from V and 8 bases from J; bases unmatched to any gene: 12. The CDR3 totals 15 residues. CDR3 protein: CSAIIAGGSRGTQYF. As DNA, the CDR3 is TGCAGTGCTATCATAGCGGGAGGCAGCCGAGGTACGCAGTATTTT.

In regard to this clonotype: It may be a read error: a sequence one base away is much more abundant. The genes are TRBV30 and TRBJ2-7; D is possibly TRBD2 (7 bases). V was clipped by 0 bases and J by 9 bases, with 15 bases between them. The CDR3 consists of 13 residues. The germline V gene encodes CDR1 GTSNPN and CDR2 SVGIG (reference sequence). This CDR3 is CAWSVSGGAGQYF. As DNA, the CDR3 is TGTGCCTGGAGTGTAAGTGGGGGGGCGGGGCAGTACTTC.

J is TRBJ2-7 and V is TRBV7-9; possible D gene TRBD2, 5 bases. The V end was cut by 4 bases, the J end by 3 bases, with 10 bases between. CDR3 length equals 13 residues. CDR1 and CDR2 (germline): SEHNR, FQNEAQ (reference sequence). CDR3 DNA sequence: TGTGCCAGCAGCTCACAAAGCGGCTACGAGCAGTACTTC. Protein: CASSSQSGYEQYF.

This clonotype has at least ten counts. The chain employs TRBV4-1 and TRBJ2-3; TRBD1 matches at 9 bases. Germline V gene sequence: CDR1 MGHRA, CDR2 YSYEKL. J lost 2 bases, V lost 1 base, and 4 bases had no gene match. The CDR3 length is 16 residues. The CDR3 nucleotides are TGCGCCAGCAGCCAAGGGGGGACAGGGCTCACAGATACGCAGTATTTT. Translation: CASSQGGTGLTDTQYF.

This clonotype was seen ten or more times. This chain connects TRBV28 to TRBJ2-7; D remains ambiguous. The CDR3 spans 11 residues. Germline-derived CDR1 and CDR2 are MDHEN and SYDVKM. V was shortened by 5 bases and J by 6 bases, with 8 bases between the two germline ends. CDR3 region: CASSPTSEQYF. In DNA form, the CDR3 reads TGTGCCAGCAGTCCCACGAGCGAGCAGTACTTC.

The chain recombines TRBV2 with TRBJ2-3; TRBD1 matches 8 bases. Germline CDR1 is SNHLY and CDR2 is FYNNEI. CDR3 length: 14 residues. J lost 5 bases, V lost 7 bases, and 8 bases had no gene match. The CDR3 DNA sequence: TGTGCCAGCATCCAGGGACAGGAATTAGATACGCAGTATTTT. This translates into CASIQGQELDTQYF. Together with reference TRBV2 and TRBJ2-3, the CDR3 gives the full variable domain: EPEVTQTPSHQVTQMGQEVILRCVPISNHLYFYWYRQILGQKVEFLVSFYNNEISEKSEIFDDQFSVERPDGSNFTLKIRSTKLEDSAMYFCASIQGQELDTQYFGPGTRLTVL.

In its sample, this clonotype was seen a few times. The rearrangement joins TRBV6-1 to TRBJ1-1; weak D call: TRBD1 (5 bases). The V end was cut by 2 bases, the J end by 4 bases, with 11 bases between. Germline CDR1 is MNHNS and CDR2 is SASEGT. There are 14 residues in the CDR3. The CDR3, as DNA: TGTGCCAGCAGTGAACTGTCAGGGTCCACTGAAGCTTTCTTT. It specifies CASSELSGSTEAFF.

V is TRBV11-2 and J is TRBJ2-1; D call uncertain. V shed 1 base and J shed 7 bases, with 8 bases lying between them. The CDR3 totals 13 residues. The germline V gene encodes CDR1 SGHAT and CDR2 FQNNGV. The CDR3: CASSLVLPNEQFF. The CDR3 bases are TGTGCCAGCAGCTTAGTCCTCCCAAATGAGCAGTTCTTC.

This clonotype was seen at least ten times. The chain has TRBV29-1 and TRBJ2-7, with 8 bases matching TRBD1. V shed 6 bases, J shed 0 bases, and the junction held 7 bases outside the gene matches. Germline V gives CDR1 SQVTM, CDR2 ANQGSEA. There are 14 residues in the CDR3. The CDR3 reads CSVLDRELSYEQYF. In DNA, the CDR3 is TGCAGCGTGCTGGACAGGGAGCTCTCCTACGAGCAGTACTTC.

This clonotype was counted ten times or more. The chain uses TRBV7-2 and TRBJ2-3; D gene ambiguous. CDR1 is SGHTA, CDR2 FQGNSA, per germline. The length of the CDR3 is 12 residues. V dropped 2 bases and J dropped 10 bases, with 10 bases sitting between them. The CDR3 sequence is CASSLLTPSQYF. The CDR3 DNA follows: TGTGCCAGCAGCTTATTAACTCCCTCGCAGTATTTT.

For this clonotype: It may be a read error: a sequence one base away is much more abundant. This chain connects TRBV28 to TRBJ2-7; D not certain. The CDR3 consists of 13 residues. Germline-derived CDR1 and CDR2 are MDHEN and SYDVKM. CDR3: CANSFNHNYEQYF. The CDR3 nucleotides are TGTGCCAACAGTTTTAATCACAACTACGAGCAGTACTTC.

The table lists this clonotype with many counts. The chain carries TRBV19 and TRBJ1-1; D unclear. V lost 3 bases, J lost 1 base, and 9 bases lay in between. The CDR3 covers 14 residues. Germline CDR1 and CDR2: LNHDA and SQIVND (reference sequence). CDR3 DNA: TGTGCCAGTAGTATGTGGCAGGAGAACACTGAAGCTTTCTTT. Translated, it gives CASSMWQENTEAFF.

This clonotype was counted at least ten times. V usage is TRBV20-1 and J usage is TRBJ1-5, with 7 positions matching TRBD1. V gave up 5 bases and J gave up 3 bases; unmatched junction bases: 10. Germline CDR1 reads DFQATT; CDR2 reads SNEGSKA (reference sequence). The CDR3 is made up of 15 amino acids. Here the CDR3 reads CSAAETGWYNQPQHF. The CDR3 DNA follows: TGCAGTGCTGCCGAGACAGGGTGGTACAATCAGCCCCAGCATTTT.

This clonotype occurred many times. This chain uses TRBV6-2 or TRBV6-3 with TRBJ1-5; 11 positions agree with TRBD1. V trimming: 4 bases; J trimming: 5 bases; junction bases outside the gene matches: 10. From germline, CDR1 is MNHEY and CDR2 SVGEGT. The CDR3 loop spans 17 amino acids. The CDR3 is CASSSYTGQGAYQPQHF. The CDR3 DNA sequence: TGTGCCAGCAGTTCATACACCGGACAGGGGGCCTATCAGCCCCAGCATTTT.

As to this clonotype: A much larger clone lies a single base off, so this may be a read error. The rearrangement links TRBV27 to TRBJ2-7; 8 nucleotides match TRBD2. Germline CDR1 reads MNHEY; CDR2 reads SMNVEV (reference sequence). The CDR3 contains 13 residues. CDR3 sequence reads: CVSSPGTSYEQYF. For the CDR3, the DNA is TGTGTCAGCAGTCCCGGGACTAGCTACGAGCAGTACTTC.

This clonotype has at least ten counts. CDR3 region: CASSFSFSGVNTEAFF. The CDR3 DNA follows: TGTGCCAGCAGTTTTTCGTTTTCAGGGGTGAACACTGAAGCTTTCTTT. This sequence joins TRBV28 and TRBJ1-1; D perhaps matches TRBD1 (6 bases). The germline V and J ends were trimmed by 3 bases and 0 bases, with 14 bases remaining between them. The CDR3 length is 16 residues. Germline V gene data show CDR1 as MDHEN and CDR2 as SYDVKM.

This clonotype was found many times. CDR3 loop: CASSFGSYTGELFF. The CDR3 DNA reads TGTGCCAGCAGTTTCGGCAGCTACACCGGGGAGCTGTTTTTT. The chain recombines TRBV27 with TRBJ2-2; D is ambiguous. Trimming took off 3 bases at V and 3 bases at J, with 8 bases between the two ends. The CDR3 has 14 amino acids. Germline V gene data show CDR1 as MNHEY and CDR2 as SMNVEV (reference sequence).

This clonotype was counted at least ten times. The CDR3 sequence is CSARTRSGRVQPYNEQFF. The DNA of the CDR3 is TGCAGTGCTAGAACTAGAAGCGGGAGGGTCCAGCCCTACAATGAGCAGTTCTTC. The rearrangement joins TRBV20-1 to TRBJ2-1; TRBD2 matches at 10 bases. Unmatched junction bases numbered 12, after V lost 2 bases and J lost 2 bases. This CDR3 has 18 residues. Looked up from germline, CDR1 is DFQATT and CDR2 is SNEGSKA (reference sequence).

This clonotype has only one observation. The CDR3 DNA sequence: TGCGCCAGCAGCCAGGAAAACCCTTTGAGCACCGGGGAGCTGTTTTTT. This translates into CASSQENPLSTGELFF. The rearrangement uses TRBV4-3 and TRBJ2-2; D is unresolved. This CDR3 has 16 residues. CDR1 is LGHNA and CDR2 is YSLEER in the germline V gene. The V end lost 3 bases, the J end lost 4 bases, and 15 bases lay between the germline ends.

This clonotype was detected many times. The CDR3 protein is CASGALGKEQYF. In DNA, the CDR3 is TGTGCCAGCGGCGCCCTAGGGAAAGAGCAGTACTTC. V and J are TRBV7-8 and TRBJ2-7, with no clear D. Looked up from germline, CDR1 is SGHVS and CDR2 is FQNEAQ. This CDR3 region has 12 residues. V was shortened by 8 bases and J by 7 bases, with 15 bases between the two germline ends.